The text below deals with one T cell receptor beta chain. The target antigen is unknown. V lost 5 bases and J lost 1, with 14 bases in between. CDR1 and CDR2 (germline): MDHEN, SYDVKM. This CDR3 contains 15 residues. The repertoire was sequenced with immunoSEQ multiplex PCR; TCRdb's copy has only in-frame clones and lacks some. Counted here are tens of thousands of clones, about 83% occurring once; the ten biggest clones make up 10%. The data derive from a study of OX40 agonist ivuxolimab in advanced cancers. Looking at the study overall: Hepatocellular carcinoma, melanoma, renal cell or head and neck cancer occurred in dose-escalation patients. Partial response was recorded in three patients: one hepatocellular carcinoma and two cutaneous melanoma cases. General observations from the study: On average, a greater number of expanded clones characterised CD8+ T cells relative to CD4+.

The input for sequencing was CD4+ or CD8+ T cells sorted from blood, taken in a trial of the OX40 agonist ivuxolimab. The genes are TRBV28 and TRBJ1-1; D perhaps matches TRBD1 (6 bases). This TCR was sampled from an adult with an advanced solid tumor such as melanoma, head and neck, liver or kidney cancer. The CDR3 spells CASSLHRTENTEAFF. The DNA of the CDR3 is TGTGCCAGCAGTCTCCATCGGACAGAGAACACTGAAGCTTTCTTT.